The 20 T cell receptor beta chains given below trace back to one sample, sequenced in a study of long-term antiretroviral therapy in people with HIV. The assay, immunoSEQ v3.0, was run at survey level. The data were produced by immunoSEQ multiplex PCR, yet TCRdb's version contains in-frame clones alone and is incomplete. In the table there are approximately 35,000 clones, 94% of which are singletons. The sequenced sample was unsorted PBMCs, obtained around 5 years after starting antiretroviral therapy. These receptors all stem from a woman in her fifties or sixties with HIV.

This chain links TRBV19 with TRBJ1-1, with D perhaps matching TRBD1 (5 bases). The CDR3 runs to 14 residues. V was shortened by 3 bases and J by 0 bases, with 8 bases between the two germline ends. CDR1 LNHDA and CDR2 SQIVND come from the germline V gene (reference sequence). The CDR3 region has the DNA TGTGCCAGTAGTATTCAGGGCGTGAACACTGAAGCTTTCTTT. Translation gives CASSIQGVNTEAFF.

V gene TRBV7-3 combines with J gene TRBJ1-2; D may be TRBD1 (5 bases). Trimming took 6 bases from V and 6 from J, leaving 20 bases between them. This CDR3 region has 15 residues. CDR1 and CDR2 from the germline V gene are SGHTA and FQGTGA. The CDR3 DNA follows: TGTGCCAGCAGGGGGACCGGGGGGGTTTTAAATGGCTACACCTTC. Translation gives CASRGTGGVLNGYTF.

This chain links TRBV9 with TRBJ2-2; TRBD2 is a possible D gene (6 bases). CDR3 length: 15 residues. V was clipped by 4 bases and J by 7 bases, with 17 bases between them. Looked up from germline, CDR1 is SGDLS and CDR2 is YYNGEE. CDR3 protein: CASSPSTGAGGELFF. The CDR3 bases are TGTGCCAGCAGCCCGAGCACAGGAGCGGGCGGGGAGCTGTTTTTT.

The rearrangement links TRBV5-6 to TRBJ2-1; perhaps TRBD2 as D (6 bases). The germline gives CDR1 SGHDT, CDR2 YYEEEE. This CDR3 region has 17 residues. Trimming stripped 4 bases from V and 5 bases from J, with 22 bases between. This CDR3 reads CASSRFSGRDFDNEQFF. The CDR3 nucleotides are TGTGCCAGCAGCCGATTTTCGGGCAGGGACTTCGACAATGAGCAGTTCTTC.

The chain has TRBV29-1 and TRBJ1-1, with TRBD1 as a possible D gene (6 bases). The CDR3 extends over 13 amino acids. V gave up 4 bases and J gave up 3 bases, with 12 bases separating them. Germline V lookup: CDR1 SQVTM, CDR2 ANQGSEA. The CDR3 nucleotides read TGCAGCGTTGGTACAGCAGGGGACACTGAAGCTTTCTTT. Its translation is CSVGTAGDTEAFF.

This chain connects TRBV5-6 to TRBJ2-5; tentatively, D is TRBD1 (5 bases). Per the germline V gene, CDR1 is SGHDT and CDR2 is YYEEEE. V gave up 5 bases and J gave up 4 bases, with 15 bases separating them. The CDR3 contains 14 residues. CDR3 nucleotide sequence: TGTGCCAGCAGTGTACAGGTCATTTTAGAGACCCAGTACTTC. Its protein is CASSVQVILETQYF.

The genes are TRBV10-3 and TRBJ1-1, with no clear D. With 0 bases removed from V and 7 bases from J, the gap between germline ends came to 9 bases. The germline gives CDR1 ENHRY, CDR2 SYGVKD. The CDR3 contains 13 residues. The CDR3 here is CAISESTSGEAFF. CDR3 DNA sequence: TGTGCCATCAGTGAGTCAACATCTGGTGAAGCTTTCTTT.

This chain connects TRBV15 to TRBJ2-6; 13 nucleotides match TRBD2. In germline, CDR1 is LNHNV, CDR2 YYDKDF (reference sequence). After removal of 5 bases from V and 1 base from J, the junction contained 5 bases not matched to a gene. The CDR3 has 18 amino acids. The CDR3 is CATSAPGLAGSGANVLTF. CDR3 sequence (DNA): TGTGCCACCAGCGCCCCGGGACTAGCGGGGTCTGGGGCCAACGTCCTGACTTTC.

The rearrangement uses TRBV2 and TRBJ1-2; 7 bases agree with TRBD1. Germline V gene data show CDR1 as SNHLY and CDR2 as FYNNEI. After removal of 6 bases from V and 8 bases from J, the junction contained 9 bases not matched to a gene. CDR3 length: 13 amino acids. Here the CDR3 reads CASSGTGVGGYTF. In DNA form, the CDR3 reads TGTGCCAGCAGCGGTACAGGGGTCGGCGGCTACACCTTC. Full variable domain (outside the CDR3, taken from reference TRBV2 and TRBJ1-2): EPEVTQTPSHQVTQMGQEVILRCVPISNHLYFYWYRQILGQKVEFLVSFYNNEISEKSEIFDDQFSVERPDGSNFTLKIRSTKLEDSAMYFCASSGTGVGGYTFGSGTRLTVV.

There are a few counts of this clone. This chain joins TRBV5-5 and TRBJ2-5; possibly TRBD1 for D (5 bases). Germline loops: CDR1 SGHKS, CDR2 YYEKEE (reference sequence). V was cut by 6 bases and J by 2 bases, with 14 bases left in between. The CDR3 spans 14 residues. The CDR3 region is CASTPSQAQETQYF. In nucleotides, the CDR3 is TGTGCCAGCACCCCATCACAGGCTCAAGAGACCCAGTACTTC.

This chain links TRBV6-1 with TRBJ2-7; 8 bases align to TRBD1. The V and J ends lost 6 bases and 3 bases, in that order; junction bases with no gene match: 7. This CDR3 region has 14 residues. Germline V gene data show CDR1 as MNHNS and CDR2 as SASEGT. The CDR3 DNA is TGTGCCAGCAGGGCGACCAGGGGGCTCTACGAGCAGTACTTC. Protein product: CASRATRGLYEQYF.

The chain recombines TRBV2 with TRBJ2-7; D uncertain. V was cut by 3 bases and J by 3 bases, with 6 bases left in between. Germline V gene data show CDR1 as SNHLY and CDR2 as FYNNEI. The length of the CDR3 is 12 residues. The CDR3 nucleotides read TGTGCCAGCAGTGAGTCGGGCTACGAGCAGTACTTC. Protein product: CASSESGYEQYF.

The V and J genes are TRBV7-9 and TRBJ2-4; 11 nucleotides line up with TRBD1. V was clipped by 5 bases and J by 7 bases; unmatched bases: 10. CDR3 length: 16 residues. CDR1 is SEHNR, CDR2 FQNEAQ, per germline (reference sequence). This chain's CDR3 is CASSNRDRGAANIQYF. Here the CDR3 DNA reads TGTGCCAGCAGCAACCGGGACAGGGGGGCAGCGAACATTCAGTACTTC.

The chain uses TRBV30 and TRBJ1-2; 7 nucleotides align to TRBD1. Germline CDR1 is GTSNPN and CDR2 is SVGIG (reference sequence). CDR3 size: 15 residues. J was trimmed by 8 bases and V by 1 base; bases with no gene match: 13. The CDR3 spells CAWSAPIRGLGGYTF. The CDR3 bases are TGTGCCTGGAGTGCCCCCATAAGGGGGCTCGGCGGCTACACCTTC.

J is TRBJ2-3 and V is TRBV5-5; D unclear. Trimming shortened V by 2 bases and J by 1 base, and 8 bases separated the two germline ends. The germline CDR1 and CDR2 sequences are SGHKS and YYEKEE (reference sequence). This CDR3 region has 14 residues. Here the CDR3 DNA reads TGTGCCAGCAGCTTTTGGGCGGGCACAGATACGCAGTATTTT. Its protein product is CASSFWAGTDTQYF.

The V and J genes are TRBV7-3 and TRBJ1-1; D uncertain. Germline V gene lookup returns CDR1 SGHTA and CDR2 FQGTGA. The CDR3 totals 14 residues. The V end was cut by 2 bases, the J end by 1 base, with 8 bases between. The CDR3 DNA sequence: TGTGCCAGCAGCTTATATTTACGGAACACTGAAGCTTTCTTT. The encoded protein is CASSLYLRNTEAFF.

The genes are TRBV25-1 and TRBJ2-3, with TRBD2 identical over 13 bases. The germline V gene has CDR1 MGHDK and CDR2 SYGVNS. V gave up 4 bases and J gave up 2 bases; unmatched junction bases: 3. The CDR3 has 16 residues. For the CDR3, the DNA is TGTGCCAGCAGTGTGACTAGCGGGGGGACCACAGATACGCAGTATTTT. This codes for CASSVTSGGTTDTQYF.

This clone has only a few counts. J is TRBJ1-4 and V is TRBV5-4, with 9 bases lining up with TRBD1. The germline gives CDR1 SGHNT, CDR2 YYREEE (reference sequence). Trimming took 3 bases from V and 7 from J; bases not matched to a gene: 4. The CDR3 runs to 14 residues. CDR3 loop: CASSSTGGGEKLFF. The DNA for the CDR3 is TGTGCCAGCAGCTCGACAGGGGGTGGTGAAAAACTGTTTTTT. The variable domain in full, with the rest retrieved from reference TRBV5-4 and TRBJ1-4, is ETGVTQSPTHLIKTRGQQVTLRCSSQSGHNTVSWYQQALGQGPQFIFQYYREEENGRGNFPPRFSGLQFPNYSSELNVNALELDDSALYLCASSSTGGGEKLFFGSGTQLSVL.

The chain uses TRBV7-2 and TRBJ1-5; D is unclear. Germline V lookup: CDR1 SGHTA, CDR2 FQGNSA. The CDR3 runs 12 residues. The ends were cut back, 1 base at V and 2 bases at J, with 0 bases in the middle. In DNA, the CDR3 is TGTGCCAGCAGCTTAGGCAATCAGCCCCAGCATTTT. Translating gives CASSLGNQPQHF.

The V gene is TRBV27, the J gene TRBJ2-6; D is uncertain. With 0 bases removed from V and 0 bases from J, the gap between germline ends came to 9 bases. The CDR3 sequence is 17 residues long. Germline-derived CDR1 and CDR2 are MNHEY and SMNVEV (reference sequence). This CDR3 is CASSLSAQTSGANVLTF. The CDR3 bases are TGTGCCAGCAGTTTATCGGCCCAGACCTCTGGGGCCAACGTCCTGACTTTC.